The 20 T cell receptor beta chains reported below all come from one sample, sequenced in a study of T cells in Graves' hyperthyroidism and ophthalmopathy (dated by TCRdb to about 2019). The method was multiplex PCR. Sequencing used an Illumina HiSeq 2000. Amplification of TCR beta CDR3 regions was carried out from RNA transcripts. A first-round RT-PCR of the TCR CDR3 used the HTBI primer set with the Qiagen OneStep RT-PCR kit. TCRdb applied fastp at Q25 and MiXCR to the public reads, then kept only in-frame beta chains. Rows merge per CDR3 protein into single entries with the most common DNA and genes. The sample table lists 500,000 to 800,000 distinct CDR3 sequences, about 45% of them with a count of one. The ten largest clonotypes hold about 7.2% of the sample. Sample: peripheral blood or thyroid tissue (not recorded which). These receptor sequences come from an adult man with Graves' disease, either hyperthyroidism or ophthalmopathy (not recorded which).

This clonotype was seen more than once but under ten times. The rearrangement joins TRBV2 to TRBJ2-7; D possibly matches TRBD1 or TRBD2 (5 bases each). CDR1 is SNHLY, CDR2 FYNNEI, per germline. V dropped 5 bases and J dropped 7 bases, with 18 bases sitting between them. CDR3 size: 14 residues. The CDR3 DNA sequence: TGTGCCAGCAGTTTATTGGTGGGGACGGGGGAGCAGTACTTC. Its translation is CASSLLVGTGEQYF.

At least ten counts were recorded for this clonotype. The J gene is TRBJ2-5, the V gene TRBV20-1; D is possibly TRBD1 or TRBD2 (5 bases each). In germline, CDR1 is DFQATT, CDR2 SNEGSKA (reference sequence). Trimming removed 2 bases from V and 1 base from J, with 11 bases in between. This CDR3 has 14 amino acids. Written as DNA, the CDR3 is TGCAGTGCTAGACCGGGACGCGGCCAAGAGACCCAGTACTTC. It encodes CSARPGRGQETQYF.

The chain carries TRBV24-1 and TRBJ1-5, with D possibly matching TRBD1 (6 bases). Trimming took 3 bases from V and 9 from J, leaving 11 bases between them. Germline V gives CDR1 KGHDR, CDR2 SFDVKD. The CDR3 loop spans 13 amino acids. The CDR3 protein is CATSDGGHRPQHF. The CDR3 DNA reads TGTGCCACCAGTGATGGGGGGCATCGGCCCCAGCATTTT.

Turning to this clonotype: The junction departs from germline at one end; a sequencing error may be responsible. The CDR3 nucleotides read TGTGCCAGCAGCCAAACAGGGGGCGCAGGTTATGGCTACACCTTT. This encodes CASSQTGGAGYGYTF. This sequence joins TRBV14 and TRBJ1-2, with 9 bases lining up with TRBD1. The CDR3 length is 15 residues. Germline V CDR1 and CDR2: SGHDN, FVKESK.

CDR3 in amino acids: CASSFGAGKYGYEQYF. The CDR3 DNA is TGTGCCAGCAGCTTCGGTGCAGGGAAGTATGGCTACGAGCAGTACTTC. This chain connects TRBV7-2 to TRBJ2-7; maybe TRBD1 (5 bases). The CDR3 has 16 amino acids. Trimming removed 3 bases from V and 3 bases from J, with 18 bases in between. Per the germline V gene, CDR1 is SGHTA and CDR2 is FQGNSA.

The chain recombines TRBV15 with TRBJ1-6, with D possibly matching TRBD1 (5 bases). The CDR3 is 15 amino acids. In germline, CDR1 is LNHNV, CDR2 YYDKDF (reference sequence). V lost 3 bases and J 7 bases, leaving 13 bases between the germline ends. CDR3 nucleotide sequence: TGTGCCACCAGCAGCGGAGGACAACCGAATTCACCCCTCCACTTT. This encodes CATSSGGQPNSPLHF.

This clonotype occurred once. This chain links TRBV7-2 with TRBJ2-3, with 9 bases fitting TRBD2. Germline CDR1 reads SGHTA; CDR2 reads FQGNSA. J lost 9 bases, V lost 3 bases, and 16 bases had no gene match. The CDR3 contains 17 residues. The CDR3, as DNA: TGTGCCAGCAGCTTGCGGTCCCCAGCGGGAGGATACCGAACGCAGTATTTT. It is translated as CASSLRSPAGGYRTQYF.

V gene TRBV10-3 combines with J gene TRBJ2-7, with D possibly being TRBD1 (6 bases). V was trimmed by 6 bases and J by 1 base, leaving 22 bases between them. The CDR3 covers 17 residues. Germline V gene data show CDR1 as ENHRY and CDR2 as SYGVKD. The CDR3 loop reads CAISGRQAGQVSYEQYF. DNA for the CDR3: TGTGCCATCAGCGGCCGACAGGCCGGTCAAGTGTCCTACGAGCAGTACTTC.

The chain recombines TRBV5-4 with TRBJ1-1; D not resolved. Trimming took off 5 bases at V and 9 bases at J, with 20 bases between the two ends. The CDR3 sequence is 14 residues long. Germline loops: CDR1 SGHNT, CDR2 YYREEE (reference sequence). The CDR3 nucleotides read TGTGCCAGCAGGAGATCAACGGGAGCCGGGCAAGCTTTCTTT. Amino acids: CASRRSTGAGQAFF.

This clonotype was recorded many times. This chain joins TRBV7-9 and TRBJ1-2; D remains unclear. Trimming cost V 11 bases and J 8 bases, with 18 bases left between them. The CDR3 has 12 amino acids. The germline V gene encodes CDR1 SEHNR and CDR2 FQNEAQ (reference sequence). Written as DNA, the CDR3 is TGTGCCGGGGATTCGGGCAGACGCGGCTACACCTTC. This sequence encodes CAGDSGRRGYTF.

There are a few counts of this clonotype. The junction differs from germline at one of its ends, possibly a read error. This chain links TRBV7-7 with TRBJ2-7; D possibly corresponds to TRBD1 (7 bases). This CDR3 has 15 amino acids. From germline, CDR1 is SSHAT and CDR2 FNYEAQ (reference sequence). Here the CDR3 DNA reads TGTGCTAGCAGCTCGGGGGTCAGGGGGACCTACGAGCAGTACTTC. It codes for CASSSGVRGTYEQYF.

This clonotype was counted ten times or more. In DNA, the CDR3 is TGCAGCGCCGACAGGGATGGCTACACCTTC. This encodes CSADRDGYTF. The rearrangement joins TRBV29-1 to TRBJ1-2; TRBD1 agrees at 7 bases. V lost 7 bases, J lost 6 bases, and 2 bases stayed unmatched. Germline V gene data show CDR1 as SQVTM and CDR2 as ANQGSEA. This CDR3 has 10 residues.

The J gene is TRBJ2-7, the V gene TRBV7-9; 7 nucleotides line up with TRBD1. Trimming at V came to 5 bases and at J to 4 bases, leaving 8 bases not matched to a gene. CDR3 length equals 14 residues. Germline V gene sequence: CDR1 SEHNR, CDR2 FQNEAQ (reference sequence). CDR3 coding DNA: TGTGCCAGCAGCCCACCGGGACAGAGGTACGAGCAGTACTTC. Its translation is CASSPPGQRYEQYF.

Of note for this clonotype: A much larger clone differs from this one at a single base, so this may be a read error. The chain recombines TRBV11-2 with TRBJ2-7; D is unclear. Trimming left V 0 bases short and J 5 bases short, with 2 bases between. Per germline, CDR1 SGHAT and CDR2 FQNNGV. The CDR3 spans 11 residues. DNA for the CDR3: TGTGCCAGCAGCTTAGATGACGAGCAGTACTTC. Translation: CASSLDDEQYF. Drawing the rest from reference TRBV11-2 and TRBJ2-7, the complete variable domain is EAGVAQSPRYKIIEKRQSVAFWCNPISGHATLYWYQQILGQGPKLLIQFQNNGVVDDSQLPKDRFSAERLKGVDSTLKIQPAKLEDSAVYLCASSLDDEQYFGPGTRLTVT.

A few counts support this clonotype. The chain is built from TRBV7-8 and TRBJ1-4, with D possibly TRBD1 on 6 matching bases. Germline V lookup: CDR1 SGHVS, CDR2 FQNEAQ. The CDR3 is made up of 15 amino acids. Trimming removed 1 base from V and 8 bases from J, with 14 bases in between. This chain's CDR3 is CASSLVRRGEEKLFF. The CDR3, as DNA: TGTGCCAGCAGCTTAGTCCGTAGGGGGGAGGAAAAACTGTTTTTT. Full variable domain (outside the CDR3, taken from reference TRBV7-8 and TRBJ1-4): GAGVSQSPRYKVAKRGQDVALRCDPISGHVSLFWYQQALGQGPEFLTYFQNEAQLDKSGLPSDRFFAERPEGSVSTLKIQRTQQEDSAVYLCASSLVRRGEEKLFFGSGTQLSVL.

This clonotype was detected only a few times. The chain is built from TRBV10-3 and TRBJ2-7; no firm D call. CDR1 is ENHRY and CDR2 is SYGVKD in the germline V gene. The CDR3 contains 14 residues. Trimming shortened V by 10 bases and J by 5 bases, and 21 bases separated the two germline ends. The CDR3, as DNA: TGTGCCAGTTCCCAGGTGGCCCAGCGAAACGAGCAGTACTTC. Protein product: CASSQVAQRNEQYF.

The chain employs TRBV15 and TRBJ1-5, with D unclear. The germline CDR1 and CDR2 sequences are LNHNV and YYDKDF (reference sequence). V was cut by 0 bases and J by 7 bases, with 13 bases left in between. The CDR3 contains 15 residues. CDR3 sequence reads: CATSRDFGRSQPQHF. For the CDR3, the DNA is TGTGCCACCAGCAGAGATTTTGGACGGTCACAGCCCCAGCATTTT.

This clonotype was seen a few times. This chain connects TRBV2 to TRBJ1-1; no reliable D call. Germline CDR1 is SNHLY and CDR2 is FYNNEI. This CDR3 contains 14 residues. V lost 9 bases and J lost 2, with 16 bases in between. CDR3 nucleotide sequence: TGTGCCAGTACGGGATTAGGCGTAAACACTGAAGCTTTCTTT. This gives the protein CASTGLGVNTEAFF.

The CDR3 DNA reads TGCGCCAGCAGAAGGACGGGAGGAAATGAAGCTTTCTTT. This translates into CASRRTGGNEAFF. The V gene is TRBV5-1, the J gene TRBJ1-1; the D is unclear. This CDR3 is built from 13 residues. Germline values: CDR1 SGHRS, CDR2 YFSETQ. The V end was cut by 5 bases, the J end by 7 bases, with 15 bases between.

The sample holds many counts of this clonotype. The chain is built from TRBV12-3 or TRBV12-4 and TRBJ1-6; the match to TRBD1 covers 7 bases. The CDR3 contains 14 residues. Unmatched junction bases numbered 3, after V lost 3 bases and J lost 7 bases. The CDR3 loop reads CASSLMGQNSPLHF. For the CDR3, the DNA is TGTGCCAGCAGTTTGATGGGACAGAATTCACCCCTCCACTTT.